The present TCR beta chain was sequenced within a study of T cells in localized non-small cell lung cancer. With 10 bases clipped from V and 2 bases from J, the junction kept 3 bases outside the gene matches. The length of the CDR3 is 12 residues. The germline V gene has CDR1 LNHDA and CDR2 SQIVND (reference sequence). Repertoires were generated with immunoSEQ multiplex PCR, while TCRdb's copy carries only in-frame clones and drops some. The sample includes about 18,000 clones, around four fifths of them seen just once. Sequencing used peripheral blood, obtained before any cancer treatment. The receptor's source is a female donor of 60 years or more with stage I lung adenocarcinoma. This chain links TRBV19 with TRBJ2-3; 7 positions agree with TRBD1. CDR3 coding DNA: TGTGCCACGGGACAGTACACAGATACGCAGTATTTT. Translation gives CATGQYTDTQYF.